The rows below give T cell receptor beta chains drawn from one sample of a study of T cells expressing NK-cell markers. Each CDR3 protein gets one entry in TCRdb, which reprocessed the 5' RACE reads and gives no DNA. This listing includes over 200,000 distinct CDR3 sequences. Input material: blood T cells: a sorted CD56 or NKG2C T cell subset, CD4+ or CD8+ T cells, or bulk PBMC T cells (not recorded which). The receptor source for this set is a man between 18 and 29 years old in good health. Both conserved end residues are part of each CDR3. Fields, in order: J gene, V gene, CDR3 protein.

>TRBJ2-2|TRBV4-1
CASSQDHRGANTGELFF
>TRBJ2-1|TRBV29-1
CSGLEREAYNEQFF
>TRBJ2-2|TRBV19
CASSNTKRELFF
>TRBJ2-3|TRBV4-3
CASTRDRVSADTQYF
>TRBJ2-3|TRBV7-8
CASSPRTSAADTQYF
>TRBJ2-7|TRBV5-1
CASSFRVGMDEQYF
>TRBJ1-5|TRBV12-3/TRBV12-4
CASSLLSAVSANQPQHF
>TRBJ1-2|TRBV12-3/TRBV12-4
CASSLWEGSIYGYTF
>TRBJ1-1|TRBV5-6
CASSLEIPSTEAFF
>TRBJ2-1|TRBV5-4
CASSPLAGNLNNEQFF
>TRBJ2-1|TRBV5-1
CASSLRSGINEQFF
>TRBJ1-4|TRBV20-1
CSARGVQSEKLFF
>TRBJ2-5|TRBV12-3/TRBV12-4
CASSPTGAETQYF
>TRBJ2-1|TRBV27
CASSLKGEGAYNEQFF
>TRBJ2-3|TRBV7-2
CASSVASGTSGPTSTDTQYF
>TRBJ2-1|TRBV11-1
CASSHPSLPAGSANEQFF
>TRBJ2-7|TRBV5-4
CASSSGGGEEYEQYF
>TRBJ2-5|TRBV6-5
CASKQDKGSWETQYF
>TRBJ2-5|TRBV6-2/TRBV6-3
CASREREVVQYF
>TRBJ2-5|TRBV20-1
CSARRPGGVSGETQYF
>TRBJ2-7|TRBV20-1
CSARSTPYEQYF